This T cell receptor (beta chain) was sequenced in a study of cytomegalovirus exposure and HLA in healthy donors. Whole-study results and caveats: A classifier reportedly called cytomegalovirus status with high sensitivity and specificity.

V was pared by 4 bases and J by 6 bases, with 13 bases between. The CDR3 covers 13 residues. Germline CDR1 reads SGHRS; CDR2 reads YFSETQ. Sequenced by immunoSEQ multiplex PCR; TCRdb stores in-frame clones only, minus some. The top ten hold approximately 1.8% of the sample, which has 110,000 or so clones, 88% seen once. Turning to this clone: Antigen unknown.

The rearrangement links TRBV5-1 to TRBJ1-1; unclear D gene. The sequenced sample was PBMCs. The clonotype was recovered from a man aged 18-30 years in good health and CMV-seronegative. CDR3 sequence reads: CASSRTLGSEAFF. DNA for the CDR3: TGCGCCAGCAGCAGAACTCTAGGCTCTGAAGCTTTCTTT.